A single T cell receptor (beta chain) is shown here with its context. Production of TCR beta cDNA used approximately 480 ng total RNA together with a constant-region primer. Libraries covering TCR beta were generated through three nested multiplex PCR rounds (using a slightly modified ARM-PCR). With TRBV1-TRBV30 forward primers and a C-beta reverse primer, the first two PCR rounds were run for roughly 10 cycles each. Via MiXCR, TCRdb re-called the multiplex PCR reads, giving one row per CDR3 protein. This table holds about 320,000 distinct CDR3 sequences, around three fifths found once. Both blood RNA, taken from unsorted whole blood, and germline DNA were extracted. Donors were untreated and chronically infected with HBV. The sample is drawn from a study of tumor-infiltrating lymphocytes in primary liver carcinoma. Study information: Productive TCRbeta read yields ran from roughly 3.6 to 7.5 million per sample and were similar between tissues.

Trimming took off 1 base at V and 7 bases at J, with 21 bases between the two ends. CDR3 length: 16 residues. Germline assignment: CDR1 SGHNT and CDR2 YYREEE (reference sequence). The chain is built from TRBV5-4 and TRBJ2-7; a possible D gene is TRBD1 (5 bases). The sequenced material came from peripheral blood. The sequence derives from a woman aged 25 to 39 with primary liver carcinoma and hepatitis B virus infection. The CDR3 sequence: CASSLKGLVMSYEQYF. CDR3 DNA sequence: TGTGCCAGCAGCTTGAAGGGGCTAGTGATGTCGTATGAGCAGTACTTC.